A selection of T cell receptor beta chains follows, all from one sample in a study of cytomegalovirus exposure and HLA in healthy donors. Assay used: immunoSEQ multiplex PCR; TCRdb lists only in-frame clones, some missing. The table lists approximately 160,000 clones, about 89% of them singletons. The sequencing sample was made of PBMCs. These receptors all come from a woman between 18 and 30 years old in good health and CMV-seropositive. The CDR3 runs from the conserved cysteine through the conserved F or W. The order of the fields is CDR3 length, clone size, D gene, V gene, J gene, CDR3 DNA, CDR3 protein. A D gene is named only where the DNA matches it firmly. Part of the rows lack a size; the others show once, few, many or a class for expanded clones.

>14|.|TRBD1|TRBV7-8|TRBJ1-1
TGTGCCAGCAGCAGGGACAGCGGGAACACTGAAGCTTTCTTT
CASSRDSGNTEAFF
>16|.|.|TRBV7-8|TRBJ1-4
TGTGCCAGCAGCTTAGCTCTAGGGGTTCTAAATGAAAAACTGTTTTTT
CASSLALGVLNEKLFF
>17|.|.|TRBV7-2|TRBJ1-3
TGTGCCAGCAGCCAAAACTCCGGGACATTTTCTGGAAACACCATATATTTT
CASSQNSGTFSGNTIYF
>15|.|TRBD2|TRBV9|TRBJ2-1
TGTGCCAGCAGCCTTAGCGGGAGGGCCTACAATGAGCAGTTCTTC
CASSLSGRAYNEQFF
>19|.|TRBD1|TRBV10-3|TRBJ2-1
TGTGCCATCAGTGAGTCGGGGGCAGGGGGCGGAAGCTCCTACAATGAGCAGTTCTTC
CAISESGAGGGSSYNEQFF
>16|.|TRBD1|TRBV19|TRBJ2-7
TGTGCCAGTAGTATAGACGGACAGGGGACCTTCTACGAGCAGTACTTC
CASSIDGQGTFYEQYF
>15|.|.|TRBV7-9|TRBJ2-2
TGTGCCAGCATCCTTGGGGAGGTGTTTACCGGGGAGCTGTTTTTT
CASILGEVFTGELFF
>16|once|TRBD2|TRBV18|TRBJ2-3
TGTGCCAGCTCACTTCCTTATGGGGGGGGCACAGATACGCAGTATTTT
CASSLPYGGGTDTQYF
>22|.|TRBD2|TRBV6-1|TRBJ2-3
TGTGCCAGCAGTGAAGCATCGGTTGGAGGCGGGAGGTCGGTCTGGGGAACAGATACGCAGTATTTT
CASSEASVGGGRSVWGTDTQYF
>15|.|.|TRBV29-1|TRBJ2-2
TGCAGCGCAGCCAGGGGGGCCGCGAACACCGGGGAGCTGTTTTTT
CSAARGAANTGELFF
>14|.|TRBD1|TRBV5-6|TRBJ1-1
TGTGCCAGCAGCTGGACAGGGCTGAACACTGAAGCTTTCTTT
CASSWTGLNTEAFF
>19|.|.|TRBV2|TRBJ2-6
TGTGCCAGCAGTGCCCTCCCCCCCCTCTCCTACTCTGGGGCCAACGTCCTGACTTTC
CASSALPPLSYSGANVLTF
>15|.|.|TRBV13|TRBJ2-5
TGTGCCAGCAGCTTCGAGGGAGGCACTGAGGAGACCCAGTACTTC
CASSFEGGTEETQYF
>16|.|TRBD2|TRBV11-3|TRBJ2-1
TGTGCCAGCAGCTTCGGTAGCGGGAGCTCCTACAATGAGCAGTTCTTC
CASSFGSGSSYNEQFF
>14|.|.|TRBV5-1|TRBJ2-5
TGCGCCAGCAGCTTGGCCAGGACTACGGAGACCCAGTACTTC
CASSLARTTETQYF
>16|.|.|TRBV6-6|TRBJ1-2
TGTGCCAGCAGTAACACTCGACAGGCCCTGAGCTATGGCTACACCTTC
CASSNTRQALSYGYTF
>15|.|TRBD2|TRBV7-3|TRBJ2-1
TGTGCCAGCAGTCAGACTAGCGGAGTGGACAATGAGCAGTTCTTC
CASSQTSGVDNEQFF
>14|.|TRBD1|TRBV6-4|TRBJ1-1
TGTGCCAGCAGTCTCACAGGGGGCCGGACTGAAGCTTTCTTT
CASSLTGGRTEAFF
>11|.|.|TRBV13|TRBJ2-1
TGTGCCAGCAGCCCTCAGCGGGAGCAGTTCTTC
CASSPQREQFF
>18|once|.|TRBV5-1|TRBJ2-7
TGCGCCAGCAGCTTGAATGGCCCGGGGAGCGGACGGTCCTACGAGCAGTACTTC
CASSLNGPGSGRSYEQYF
>16|.|.|TRBV28|TRBJ2-7
TGTGCCAGCAGTTTGGGGGGACTGCTAAAGACCTACGAGCAGTACTTC
CASSLGGLLKTYEQYF
>15|.|TRBD2|TRBV29-1|TRBJ2-3
TGCAGCGTTTTAGCGGGAGGGAGTAGAGGAGATACGCAGTATTTT
CSVLAGGSRGDTQYF
>13|.|.|TRBV11-2|TRBJ1-1
TGTGCCAGCAGGGAGAGGGGGGGAACTGAAGCTTTCTTT
CASRERGGTEAFF
>17|.|TRBD1|TRBV5-8|TRBJ2-5
TGTGCCAGCAGCTTTGTGGGACAGGGGGCCCGGAGAGAGACCCAGTACTTC
CASSFVGQGARRETQYF
>16|.|TRBD2|TRBV5-1|TRBJ2-1
TGCGCCAGCAGCCTAAAAATACCCGGGACTAGCGGGAGGCAGTTCTTC
CASSLKIPGTSGRQFF